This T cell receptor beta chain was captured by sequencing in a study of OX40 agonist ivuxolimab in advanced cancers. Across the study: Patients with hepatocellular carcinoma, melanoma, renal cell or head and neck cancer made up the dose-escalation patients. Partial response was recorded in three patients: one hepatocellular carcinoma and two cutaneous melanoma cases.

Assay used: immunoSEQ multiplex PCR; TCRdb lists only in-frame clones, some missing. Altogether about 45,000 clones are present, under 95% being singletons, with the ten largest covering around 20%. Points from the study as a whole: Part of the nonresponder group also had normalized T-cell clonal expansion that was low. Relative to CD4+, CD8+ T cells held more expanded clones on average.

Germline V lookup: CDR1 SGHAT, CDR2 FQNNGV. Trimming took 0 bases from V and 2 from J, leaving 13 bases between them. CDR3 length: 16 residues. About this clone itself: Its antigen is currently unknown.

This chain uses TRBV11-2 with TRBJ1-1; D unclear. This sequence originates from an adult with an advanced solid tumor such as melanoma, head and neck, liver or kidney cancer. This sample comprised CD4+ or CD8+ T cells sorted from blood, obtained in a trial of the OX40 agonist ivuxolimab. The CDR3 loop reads CASSLDLASSNTEAFF. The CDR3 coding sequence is TGTGCCAGCAGCTTAGATTTGGCCTCGTCTAACACTGAAGCTTTCTTT.